This T cell receptor beta chain was sequenced for a study of T-cell memory formation after mild COVID-19. Background on the study: TCR clusters were largely donor specific. General observations from the study: The study detected some responding clones in pre-infection memory, suggesting cross-reactive memory joined. Second-wave clones peaking on day 37 lacked confirmed SARS-CoV-2 specificity.

The CDR3 totals 14 residues. Trimming pared 1 base from V and 6 bases from J, leaving 13 bases between. TCRdb fed the 5' RACE reads into MiXCR, producing one record per CDR3 protein. The sample lists some 350,000 distinct CDR3 sequences, about a sixth occurring once. This clonotype was counted a few times. Its cognate antigen is unknown. The clonotype originates from a man aged 18 to 35 who had mild COVID-19 (a few samples of this study predate the infection). Cell type and time point are not known. The sequenced material came from PBMCs or a T cell subset sorted from them (not recorded which). The V gene is TRBV12-3 or TRBV12-4, the J gene TRBJ2-7; TRBD1 or TRBD2 may be the D gene (5 bases each). CDR3 coding DNA: TGTGCCAGCAGTTTAGAACTCGAGGGGCTCGAGCAGTACTTC. This gives the protein CASSLELEGLEQYF.